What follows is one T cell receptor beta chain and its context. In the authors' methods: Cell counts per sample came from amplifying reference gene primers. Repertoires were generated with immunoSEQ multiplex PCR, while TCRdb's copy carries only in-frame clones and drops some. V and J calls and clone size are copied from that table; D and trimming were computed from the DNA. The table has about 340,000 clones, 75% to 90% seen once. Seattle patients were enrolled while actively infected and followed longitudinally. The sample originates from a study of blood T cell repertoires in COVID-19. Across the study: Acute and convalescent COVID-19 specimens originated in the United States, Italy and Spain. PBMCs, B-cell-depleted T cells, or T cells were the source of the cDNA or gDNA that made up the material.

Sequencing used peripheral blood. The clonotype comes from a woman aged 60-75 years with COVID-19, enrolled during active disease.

The CDR3 spells CASSFRDSLNTEAFF. The CDR3 DNA sequence: TGTGCCAGCAGTTTCCGGGACAGTTTGAACACTGAAGCTTTCTTT. The chain combines TRBV6-2 or TRBV6-3 with TRBJ1-1, with 7 nucleotides matching TRBD1. Trimming at V came to 4 bases and at J to 0 bases, leaving 5 bases not matched to a gene. The CDR3 loop spans 15 amino acids. The germline gives CDR1 MNHEY, CDR2 SVGEGT.